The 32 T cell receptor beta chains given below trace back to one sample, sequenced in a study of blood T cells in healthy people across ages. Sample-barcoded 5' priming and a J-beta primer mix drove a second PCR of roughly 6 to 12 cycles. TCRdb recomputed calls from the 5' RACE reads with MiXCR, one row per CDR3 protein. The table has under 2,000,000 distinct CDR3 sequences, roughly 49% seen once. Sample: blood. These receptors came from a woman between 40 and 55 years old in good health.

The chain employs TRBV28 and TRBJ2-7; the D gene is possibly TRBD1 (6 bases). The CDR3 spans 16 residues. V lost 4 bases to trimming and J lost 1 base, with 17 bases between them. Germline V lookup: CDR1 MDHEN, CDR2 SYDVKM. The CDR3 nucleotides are TGTGCCAGCAGTTCCCCGGTCCCAGGGGAATCCTACGAGCAGTACTTC. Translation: CASSSPVPGESYEQYF. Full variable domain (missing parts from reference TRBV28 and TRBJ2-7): DVKVTQSSRYLVKRTGEKVFLECVQDMDHENMFWYRQDPGLGLRLIYFSYDVKMKEKGDIPEGYSVSREKKERFSLILESASTNQTSMYLCASSSPVPGESYEQYFGPGTRLTVT.

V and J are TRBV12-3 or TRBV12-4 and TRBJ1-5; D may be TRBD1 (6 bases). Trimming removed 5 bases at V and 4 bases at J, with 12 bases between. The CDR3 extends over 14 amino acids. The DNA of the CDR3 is TGTGCCAGCAGTCGGACAGAGAAAAATCAGCCCCAGCATTTT. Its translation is CASSRTEKNQPQHF.

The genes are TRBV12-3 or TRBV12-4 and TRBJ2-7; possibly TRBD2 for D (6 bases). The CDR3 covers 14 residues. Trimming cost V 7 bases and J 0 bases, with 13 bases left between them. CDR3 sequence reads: CASTPVGGSYEQYF. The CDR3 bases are TGTGCCAGCACCCCGGTGGGGGGCTCCTACGAGCAGTACTTC.

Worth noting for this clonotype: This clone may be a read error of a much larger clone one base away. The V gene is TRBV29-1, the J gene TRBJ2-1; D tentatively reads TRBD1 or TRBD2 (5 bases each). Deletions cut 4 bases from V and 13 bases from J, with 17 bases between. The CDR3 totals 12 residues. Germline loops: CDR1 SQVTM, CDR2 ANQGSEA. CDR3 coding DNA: TGCAGCGTTGGCAAGGACCCAGGGACCCAGTTCTTC. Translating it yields CSVGKDPGTQFF.

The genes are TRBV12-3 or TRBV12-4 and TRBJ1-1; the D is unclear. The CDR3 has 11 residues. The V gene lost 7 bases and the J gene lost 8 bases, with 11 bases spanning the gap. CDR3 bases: TGTGCCAGCACTCCCAGCGGGGAAGCTTTCTTT. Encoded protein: CASTPSGEAFF.

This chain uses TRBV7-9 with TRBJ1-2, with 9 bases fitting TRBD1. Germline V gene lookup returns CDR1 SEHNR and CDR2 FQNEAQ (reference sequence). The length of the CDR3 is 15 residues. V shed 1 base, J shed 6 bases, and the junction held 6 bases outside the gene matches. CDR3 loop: CASSLGTGVSDGYTF. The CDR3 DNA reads TGTGCCAGCAGCTTAGGGACAGGGGTTTCGGATGGCTACACCTTC.

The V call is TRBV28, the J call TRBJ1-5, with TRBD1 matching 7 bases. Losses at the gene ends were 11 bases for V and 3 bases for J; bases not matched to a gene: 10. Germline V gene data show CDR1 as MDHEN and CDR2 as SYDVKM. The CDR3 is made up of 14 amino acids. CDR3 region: CAGTPTGANQPQHF. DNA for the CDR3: TGTGCCGGGACTCCCACAGGGGCCAATCAGCCCCAGCATTTT.

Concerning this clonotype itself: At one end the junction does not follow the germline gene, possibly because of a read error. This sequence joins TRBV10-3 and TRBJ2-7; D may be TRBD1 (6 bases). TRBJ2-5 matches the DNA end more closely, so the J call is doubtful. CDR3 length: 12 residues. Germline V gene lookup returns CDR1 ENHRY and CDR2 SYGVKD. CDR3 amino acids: CAVRGQGETQYF. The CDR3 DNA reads TGTGCCGTCAGGGGTCAAGGGGAGACCCAGTACTTC.

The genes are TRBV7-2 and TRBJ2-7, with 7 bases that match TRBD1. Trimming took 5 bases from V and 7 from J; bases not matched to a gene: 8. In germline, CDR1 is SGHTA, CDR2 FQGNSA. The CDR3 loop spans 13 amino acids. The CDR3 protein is CASSGDSLKEQYF. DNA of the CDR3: TGTGCCAGCAGCGGGGACAGTCTGAAAGAGCAGTACTTC. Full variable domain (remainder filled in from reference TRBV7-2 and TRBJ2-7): GAGVSQSPSNKVTEKGKDVELRCDPISGHTALYWYRQSLGQGLEFLIYFQGNSAPDKSGLPSDRFSAERTGGSVSTLTIQRTQQEDSAVYLCASSGDSLKEQYFGPGTRLTVT.

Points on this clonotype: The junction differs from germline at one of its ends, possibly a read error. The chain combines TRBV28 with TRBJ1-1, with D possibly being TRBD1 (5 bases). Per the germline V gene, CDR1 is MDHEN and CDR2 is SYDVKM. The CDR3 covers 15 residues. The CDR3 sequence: CAGSSRRDGNTEAFF. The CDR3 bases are TGTGCCGGCAGTTCAAGGAGGGACGGGAACACTGAAGCTTTCTTT.

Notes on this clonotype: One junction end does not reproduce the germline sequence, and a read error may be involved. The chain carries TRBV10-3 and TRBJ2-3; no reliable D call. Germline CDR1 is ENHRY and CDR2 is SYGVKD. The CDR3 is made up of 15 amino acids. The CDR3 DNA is TGTGCCGTCAGTGAGGATACAGCACCGACAGATACGCAGTATTTT. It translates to CAVSEDTAPTDTQYF.

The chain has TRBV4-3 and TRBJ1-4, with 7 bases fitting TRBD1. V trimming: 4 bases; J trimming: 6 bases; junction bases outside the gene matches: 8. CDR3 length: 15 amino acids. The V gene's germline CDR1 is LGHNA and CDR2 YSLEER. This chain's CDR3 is CASSPYGRGHEKLFF. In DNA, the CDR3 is TGCGCCAGCAGCCCGTATGGGAGGGGGCATGAAAAACTGTTTTTT.

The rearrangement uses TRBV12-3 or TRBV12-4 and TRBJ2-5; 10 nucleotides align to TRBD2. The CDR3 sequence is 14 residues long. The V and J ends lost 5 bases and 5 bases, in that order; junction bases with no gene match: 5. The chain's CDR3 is CASSRWTSGETQYF. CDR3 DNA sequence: TGTGCCAGCAGTCGCTGGACTAGCGGCGAGACCCAGTACTTC.

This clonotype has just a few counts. CDR3 coding DNA: TGTGCCAGCAGTTCCTTCAACCGGGATAACTTCTACAATGAGCAGTTCTTC. The encoded protein is CASSSFNRDNFYNEQFF. V usage is TRBV6-2 or TRBV6-3 and J usage is TRBJ2-1; possible D gene TRBD2, 5 bases. The CDR3 covers 17 residues. V dropped 4 bases and J dropped 3 bases, with 19 bases sitting between them. Germline lookup yields CDR1 MNHEY and CDR2 SVGEGT.

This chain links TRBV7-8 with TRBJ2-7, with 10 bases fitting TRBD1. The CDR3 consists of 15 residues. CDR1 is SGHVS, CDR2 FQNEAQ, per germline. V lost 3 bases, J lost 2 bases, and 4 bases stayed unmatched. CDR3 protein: CASSFPGTGAYEQYF. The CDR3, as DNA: TGTGCCAGCAGCTTCCCCGGGACAGGGGCCTACGAGCAGTACTTC.

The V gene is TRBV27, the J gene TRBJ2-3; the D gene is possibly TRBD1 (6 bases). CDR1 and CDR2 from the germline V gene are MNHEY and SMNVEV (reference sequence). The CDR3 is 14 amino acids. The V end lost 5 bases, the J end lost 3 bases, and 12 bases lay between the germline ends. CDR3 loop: CASSNHRVTDTQYF. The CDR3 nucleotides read TGTGCCAGCAGTAACCACAGGGTTACAGATACGCAGTATTTT.

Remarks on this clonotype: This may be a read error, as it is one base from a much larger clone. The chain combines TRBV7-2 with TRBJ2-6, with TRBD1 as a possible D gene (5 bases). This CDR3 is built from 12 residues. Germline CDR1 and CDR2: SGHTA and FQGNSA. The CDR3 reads CASSFGANVPTF. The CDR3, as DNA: TGTGCCAGCAGCTTTGGGGCCAACGTCCCGACTTTC.

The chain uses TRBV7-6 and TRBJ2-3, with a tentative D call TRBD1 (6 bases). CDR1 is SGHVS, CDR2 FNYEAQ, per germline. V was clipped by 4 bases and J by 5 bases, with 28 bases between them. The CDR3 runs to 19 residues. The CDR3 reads CASSSSTLPPGVLRDTQYF. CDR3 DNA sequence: TGTGCCAGCAGCTCAAGTACGCTCCCACCAGGGGTCTTGAGAGATACGCAGTATTTT.

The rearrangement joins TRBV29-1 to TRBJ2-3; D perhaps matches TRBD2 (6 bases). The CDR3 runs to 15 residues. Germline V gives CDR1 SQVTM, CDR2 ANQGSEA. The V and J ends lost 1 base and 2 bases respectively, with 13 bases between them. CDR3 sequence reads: CSVEGRGGVTDTQYF. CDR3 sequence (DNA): TGCAGCGTTGAAGGAAGAGGCGGGGTCACAGATACGCAGTATTTT.

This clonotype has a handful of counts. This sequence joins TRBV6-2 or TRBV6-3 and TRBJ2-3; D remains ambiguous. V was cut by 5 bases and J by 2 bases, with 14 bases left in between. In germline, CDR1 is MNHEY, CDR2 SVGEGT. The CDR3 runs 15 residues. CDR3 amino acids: CASSTRTGFTDTQYF. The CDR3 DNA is TGTGCCAGCAGTACTCGGACGGGCTTCACAGATACGCAGTATTTT.

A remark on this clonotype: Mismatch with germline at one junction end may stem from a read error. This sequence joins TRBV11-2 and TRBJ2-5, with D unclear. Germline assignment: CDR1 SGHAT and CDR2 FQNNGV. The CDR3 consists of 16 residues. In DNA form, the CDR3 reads TGTGCCAGCAGTTTAGCTCCACACAAGGCCCAAGAGACCCAGTACTTC. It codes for CASSLAPHKAQETQYF.

CDR3 sequence (DNA): TGTGCCAGCAGCTTACCGGGCGCGGGGACCTACGAGCAGTACTTC. It codes for CASSLPGAGTYEQYF. The rearrangement joins TRBV7-2 to TRBJ2-7; tentatively, D is TRBD2 (6 bases). The germline V gene encodes CDR1 SGHTA and CDR2 FQGNSA. The CDR3 sequence is 15 residues long. Trimming took 2 bases from V and 2 from J, leaving 13 bases between them.

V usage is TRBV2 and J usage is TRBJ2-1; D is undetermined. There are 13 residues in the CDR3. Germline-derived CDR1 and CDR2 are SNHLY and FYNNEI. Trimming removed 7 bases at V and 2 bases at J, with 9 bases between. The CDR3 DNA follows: TGTGCCAGCACTGCGGTGACCTACAATGAGCAGTTCTTC. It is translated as CASTAVTYNEQFF.

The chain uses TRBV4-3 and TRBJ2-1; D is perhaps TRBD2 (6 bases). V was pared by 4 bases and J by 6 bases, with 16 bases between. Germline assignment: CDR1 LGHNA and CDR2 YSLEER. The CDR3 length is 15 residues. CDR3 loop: CASSPGRGKGNEQFF. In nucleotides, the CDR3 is TGCGCCAGCAGCCCGGGACGGGGGAAGGGCAATGAGCAGTTCTTC.

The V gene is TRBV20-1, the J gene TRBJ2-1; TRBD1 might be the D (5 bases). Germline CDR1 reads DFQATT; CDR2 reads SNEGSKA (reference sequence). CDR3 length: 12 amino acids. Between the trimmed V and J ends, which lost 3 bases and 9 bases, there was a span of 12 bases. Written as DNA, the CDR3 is TGCAGTGCTAGGACCCAGGGCGGTGAGCAGTTCTTC. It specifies CSARTQGGEQFF.

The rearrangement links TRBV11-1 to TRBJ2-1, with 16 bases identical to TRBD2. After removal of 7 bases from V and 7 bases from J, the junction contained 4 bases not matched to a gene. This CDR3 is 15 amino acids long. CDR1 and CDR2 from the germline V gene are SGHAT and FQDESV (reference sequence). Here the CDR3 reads CASIGTSGGANEQFF. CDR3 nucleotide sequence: TGTGCCAGCATCGGGACTAGCGGGGGGGCAAATGAGCAGTTCTTC.

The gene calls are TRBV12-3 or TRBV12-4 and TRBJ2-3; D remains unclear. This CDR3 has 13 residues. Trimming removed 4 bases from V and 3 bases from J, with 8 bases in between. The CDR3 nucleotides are TGTGCCAGCAGTTATCTTAAGACAGATACGCAGTATTTT. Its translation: CASSYLKTDTQYF.

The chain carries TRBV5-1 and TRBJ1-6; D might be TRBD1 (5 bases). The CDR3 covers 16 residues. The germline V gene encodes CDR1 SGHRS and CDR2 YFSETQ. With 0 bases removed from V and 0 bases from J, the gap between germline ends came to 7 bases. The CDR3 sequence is CASSLVGGSYNSPLHF. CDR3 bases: TGCGCCAGCAGCTTGGTCGGGGGCTCCTATAATTCACCCCTCCACTTT. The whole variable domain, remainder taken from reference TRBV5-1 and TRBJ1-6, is KAGVTQTPRYLIKTRGQQVTLSCSPISGHRSVSWYQQTPGQGLQFLFEYFSETQRNKGNFPGRFSGRQFSNSRSEMNVSTLELGDSALYLCASSLVGGSYNSPLHFGNGTRLTVT.

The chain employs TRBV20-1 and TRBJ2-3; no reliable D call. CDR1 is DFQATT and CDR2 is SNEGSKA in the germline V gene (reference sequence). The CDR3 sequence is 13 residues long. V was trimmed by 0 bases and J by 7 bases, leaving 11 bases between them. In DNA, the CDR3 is TGCAGTGCTAGAGATAAGTTCGGCCATACGCAGTATTTT. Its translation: CSARDKFGHTQYF.

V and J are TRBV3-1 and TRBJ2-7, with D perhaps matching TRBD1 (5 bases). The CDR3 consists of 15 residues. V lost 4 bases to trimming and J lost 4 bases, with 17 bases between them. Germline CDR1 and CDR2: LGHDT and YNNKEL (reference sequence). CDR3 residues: CASSPLRALNYEQYF. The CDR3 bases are TGTGCCAGCAGCCCGCTCAGGGCCCTTAATTACGAGCAGTACTTC.

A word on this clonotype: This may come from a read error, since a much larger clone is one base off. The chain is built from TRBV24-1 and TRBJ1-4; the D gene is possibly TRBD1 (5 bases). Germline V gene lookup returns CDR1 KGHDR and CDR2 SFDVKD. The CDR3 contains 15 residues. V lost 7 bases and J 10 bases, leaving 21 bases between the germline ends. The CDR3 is CATSDAGQGDVKLFF. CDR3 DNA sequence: TGTGCCACCAGCGATGCTGGGCAGGGTGATGTAAAACTGTTTTTT.

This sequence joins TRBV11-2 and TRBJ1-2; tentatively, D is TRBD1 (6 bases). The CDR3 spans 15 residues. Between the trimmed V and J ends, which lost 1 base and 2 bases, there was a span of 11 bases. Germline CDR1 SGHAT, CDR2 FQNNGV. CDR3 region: CASSLAGQENYGYTF. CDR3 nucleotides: TGTGCCAGCAGCTTAGCGGGACAAGAAAACTATGGCTACACCTTC. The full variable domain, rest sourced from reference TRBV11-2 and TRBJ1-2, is EAGVAQSPRYKIIEKRQSVAFWCNPISGHATLYWYQQILGQGPKLLIQFQNNGVVDDSQLPKDRFSAERLKGVDSTLKIQPAKLEDSAVYLCASSLAGQENYGYTFGSGTRLTVV.